What follows are 30 T cell receptor beta chains derived from one specimen sequenced in a study of blood T cells in healthy people across ages. With a J-beta primer mix and a sample-barcoded 5' primer, a second PCR ran roughly 7 to 11 cycles. One entry per CDR3 protein, called by TCRdb with MiXCR from the 5' RACE reads. The repertoire has approximately 800,000 distinct CDR3 sequences, 56% of them found once; the top ten carry around a quarter. Input material: blood. The receptor source for this set is a man aged 40-55 years in good health.

This clonotype was observed a few times. The gene calls are TRBV20-1 and TRBJ2-4, with no clear D. The DNA end is more similar to TRBJ2-7, so the J call may be wrong. Per germline, CDR1 DFQATT and CDR2 SNEGSKA (reference sequence). This CDR3 has 11 residues. CDR3 sequence (DNA): TGCAGTGCTAGATTGGCCGCCGAGCAGTACTTC. This codes for CSARLAAEQYF.

A single count supports this clonotype. This chain uses TRBV12-3 or TRBV12-4 with TRBJ2-7; D gene uncertain. Trimming cost V 7 bases and J 6 bases, with 16 bases left between them. The CDR3 spans 13 residues. The CDR3 spells CASTVLLEAEQYF. DNA for the CDR3: TGTGCCAGCACCGTACTACTCGAGGCCGAGCAGTACTTC.

This clonotype was seen more than once but under ten times. The CDR3 DNA follows: TGCAGTGCTAGGGTCCCGGGATCTCCCACAGATACGCAGTATTTT. It codes for CSARVPGSPTDTQYF. The chain is built from TRBV20-1 and TRBJ2-3; perhaps TRBD2 as D (5 bases). The CDR3 is 15 amino acids. Per the germline V gene, CDR1 is DFQATT and CDR2 is SNEGSKA (reference sequence). Trimming removed 3 bases at V and 2 bases at J, with 15 bases between.

Concerning this clonotype: Mismatch with germline at one junction end may stem from a read error. The V gene is TRBV6-1, the J gene TRBJ2-4; 7 bases are shared with TRBD1. The germline V gene has CDR1 MNHNS and CDR2 SASEGT. The CDR3 consists of 17 residues. CDR3 in DNA: TGTGCCGGCAGTGACACTAACAGGGGACGAGCCAAAAACATTCAGTACTTC. This gives the protein CAGSDTNRGRAKNIQYF.

This clonotype was detected a few times. This chain links TRBV9 with TRBJ2-7; 8 bases fit TRBD1. The CDR3 length is 15 residues. Trimming took 0 bases from V and 1 from J; bases not matched to a gene: 3. Germline loops: CDR1 SGDLS, CDR2 YYNGEE. The CDR3: CASSVEGQESYEQYF. CDR3 in DNA: TGTGCCAGCAGCGTAGAGGGACAGGAGTCCTACGAGCAGTACTTC.

The chain joins TRBV10-3 to TRBJ1-2; 7 nucleotides agree with TRBD1. J lost 10 bases, V lost 11 bases, and 16 bases had no gene match. The CDR3 is 13 amino acids. Per the germline V gene, CDR1 is ENHRY and CDR2 is SYGVKD. This CDR3 is CASSFRQGLFYTF. DNA for the CDR3: TGTGCCTCATCCTTTCGACAGGGCCTCTTCTACACCTTC.

This chain links TRBV6-5 with TRBJ2-1, with a tentative D call TRBD1 (6 bases). CDR1 MNHEY and CDR2 SVGAGI come from the germline V gene. The CDR3 is made up of 15 amino acids. Trimming cost V 6 bases and J 6 bases, with 18 bases left between them. CDR3 region: CASRDTDRRFNEQFF. CDR3 DNA: TGTGCCAGCAGGGACACGGACAGAAGATTCAATGAGCAGTTCTTC.

The chain recombines TRBV6-5 with TRBJ2-7; D gene ambiguous. CDR1 is MNHEY and CDR2 is SVGAGI in the germline V gene. CDR3 length: 13 residues. With 7 bases removed from V and 0 bases from J, the gap between germline ends came to 10 bases. The CDR3 protein is CASTAPSSYEQYF. CDR3 coding DNA: TGTGCCAGCACGGCTCCTAGCTCCTACGAGCAGTACTTC.

This clonotype has just one count. The chain joins TRBV11-2 to TRBJ2-1; D not resolved. The V gene lost 0 bases and the J gene lost 7 bases, with 10 bases spanning the gap. The CDR3 has 14 amino acids. CDR1 SGHAT and CDR2 FQNNGV come from the germline V gene. The CDR3 here is CASSLDSYQNEQFF. The CDR3 DNA is TGTGCCAGCAGCTTAGACTCTTATCAGAATGAGCAGTTCTTC.

The chain recombines TRBV2 with TRBJ2-3; the D is unclear. The V end lost 6 bases, the J end lost 5 bases, and 15 bases lay between the germline ends. CDR1 is SNHLY and CDR2 is FYNNEI in the germline V gene. This CDR3 has 14 amino acids. The CDR3 coding sequence is TGTGCCAGCAGACGAGATTCTCAAGGAGATACGCAGTATTTT. Protein: CASRRDSQGDTQYF.

The chain recombines TRBV5-5 with TRBJ1-6; no reliable D call. Germline lookup yields CDR1 SGHKS and CDR2 YYEKEE (reference sequence). Trimming removed 1 base at V and 8 bases at J, with 10 bases between. The CDR3 runs 14 residues. The chain's CDR3 is CASSLRVLDSPLHF. The CDR3 coding sequence is TGTGCCAGCAGCTTGCGTGTATTGGATTCACCCCTCCACTTT.

The chain couples TRBV2 to TRBJ2-1; the match to TRBD2 covers 7 bases. The CDR3 extends over 16 amino acids. Per the germline V gene, CDR1 is SNHLY and CDR2 is FYNNEI. The J segment lost 8 bases and the V segment lost 9 bases, leaving 19 bases of the junction unmatched. The CDR3 nucleotides read TGTGCCAGTTTTAAACCCGCAGCGGGGCCCGTCGATGAGCAGTTCTTC. It codes for CASFKPAAGPVDEQFF.

J is TRBJ2-7 and V is TRBV20-1; D unresolved. The CDR3 is made up of 14 amino acids. From germline, CDR1 is DFQATT and CDR2 SNEGSKA (reference sequence). The ends were cut back, 5 bases at V and 2 bases at J, with 16 bases in the middle. CDR3 amino acids: CSALGHGPPYEQYF. The DNA of the CDR3 is TGCAGTGCTCTGGGCCACGGGCCACCCTACGAGCAGTACTTC.

On this clonotype itself: A single base separates this from a much larger clone, so it may be a read error. The gene calls are TRBV20-1 and TRBJ2-3; D is uncertain. V dropped 5 bases and J dropped 6 bases, with 12 bases sitting between them. CDR1 is DFQATT and CDR2 is SNEGSKA in the germline V gene (reference sequence). The CDR3 covers 12 residues. In DNA, the CDR3 is TGCAGTGCTCGCCTCAAGGCCGATACGCAGTATTTT. Protein product: CSARLKADTQYF.

The genes are TRBV4-2 and TRBJ2-3; TRBD2 matches at 13 bases. The CDR3 is 17 amino acids. J was trimmed by 3 bases and V by 6 bases; bases with no gene match: 9. CDR1 is LGHNA, CDR2 YNFKEQ, per germline. CDR3: CASRLLAGGQGTDTQYF. In DNA form, the CDR3 reads TGTGCCAGCAGATTACTAGCGGGGGGGCAAGGGACAGATACGCAGTATTTT.

This clonotype was detected only once. This may stem from a read error, because a much larger clone lies one nucleotide away. The chain employs TRBV7-6 and TRBJ2-3; D unclear. The CDR3 runs to 10 residues. Trimming left V 4 bases short and J 9 bases short, with 5 bases between. Germline V gene sequence: CDR1 SGHVS, CDR2 FNYEAQ. CDR3 in amino acids: CASSSPTQYF. CDR3 coding DNA: TGTGCCAGCAGCTCGCCGACGCAGTATTTT.

This clonotype was seen a single time. The chain couples TRBV5-1 to TRBJ2-2; D remains unclear. V dropped 2 bases and J dropped 6 bases, with 14 bases sitting between them. CDR3 length: 15 residues. Germline lookup yields CDR1 SGHRS and CDR2 YFSETQ. The CDR3 is CASSFTGNPPGELFF. CDR3 sequence (DNA): TGCGCCAGCAGCTTCACGGGCAACCCCCCCGGGGAGCTGTTTTTT.

This clonotype was counted between two and nine times. The J gene is TRBJ2-1, the V gene TRBV28; a weak D match, TRBD1 (5 bases). The V and J ends lost 5 bases and 7 bases respectively, with 9 bases between them. Germline V gene sequence: CDR1 MDHEN, CDR2 SYDVKM. The CDR3 runs 12 residues. The CDR3 region has the DNA TGTGCCAGCAGTACAGGTTTTAATGAGCAGTTCTTC. Amino acid sequence: CASSTGFNEQFF. Looking up the rest from reference TRBV28 and TRBJ2-1 gives the full variable domain: DVKVTQSSRYLVKRTGEKVFLECVQDMDHENMFWYRQDPGLGLRLIYFSYDVKMKEKGDIPEGYSVSREKKERFSLILESASTNQTSMYLCASSTGFNEQFFGPGTRLTVL.

V usage is TRBV12-3 or TRBV12-4 and J usage is TRBJ2-2; 7 nucleotides align to TRBD2. V shed 3 bases, J shed 4 bases, and the junction held 2 bases outside the gene matches. CDR3 length equals 14 residues. CDR3 nucleotides: TGTGCCAGCAGTTTCGCTAGCGGCACCGGGGAGCTGTTTTTT. Translated, it gives CASSFASGTGELFF.

The chain uses TRBV25-1 and TRBJ2-1; D is ambiguous. Deletions cut 0 bases from V and 4 bases from J, with 13 bases between. CDR1 is MGHDK and CDR2 is SYGVNS in the germline V gene. CDR3 length: 16 residues. Written as DNA, the CDR3 is TGTGCCAGCAGTGAATATGGCGGCCTCGGGTACAATGAGCAGTTCTTC. Translated, it gives CASSEYGGLGYNEQFF.

The rearrangement joins TRBV7-3 to TRBJ2-1; 7 bases map to TRBD2. Germline CDR1 and CDR2: SGHTA and FQGTGA. This CDR3 is 21 amino acids long. V lost 4 bases and J lost 9; bases outside the gene matches: 30. Here the CDR3 DNA reads TGTGCCAGCAGCTCCCTACCCTCTCCCGGCGGGAGTTCCTCCGGGCAGCGTGAGCAGTTCTTC. It translates to CASSSLPSPGGSSSGQREQFF.

This clonotype was seen a few times. The V call is TRBV20-1, the J call TRBJ1-2; a possible D gene is TRBD1 (5 bases). CDR1 is DFQATT, CDR2 SNEGSKA, per germline (reference sequence). The germline V and J ends were trimmed by 1 base and 3 bases, with 12 bases remaining between them. This CDR3 contains 14 residues. The CDR3 nucleotides read TGCAGTGCTAGAGGGAGGCAGGGATACTATGGCTACACCTTC. Its protein is CSARGRQGYYGYTF.

The chain employs TRBV29-1 and TRBJ2-6; D is perhaps TRBD2 (6 bases). There are 15 residues in the CDR3. The V end was cut by 5 bases, the J end by 0 bases, with 11 bases between. Germline V CDR1 and CDR2: SQVTM, ANQGSEA. CDR3 region: CSVPRDSSGANVLTF. CDR3 nucleotide sequence: TGCAGCGTTCCGAGGGACTCCTCTGGGGCCAACGTCCTGACTTTC.

This chain joins TRBV9 and TRBJ1-2; D unclear. Deletions cut 2 bases from V and 2 bases from J, with 1 base between. The CDR3 runs to 11 residues. CDR1 and CDR2 (germline): SGDLS, YYNGEE. The CDR3 loop reads CASSVNYGYTF. CDR3 in DNA: TGTGCCAGCAGCGTGAACTATGGCTACACCTTC.

The V gene is TRBV7-9, the J gene TRBJ2-5; D is unclear. The CDR3 extends over 16 amino acids. CDR1 and CDR2 (germline): SEHNR, FQNEAQ (reference sequence). The V and J ends lost 1 base and 11 bases respectively, with 23 bases between them. The CDR3 DNA sequence: TGTGCCAGCAGCTTAGGAGGCGGTAGCTCCTACAATGAGCAGTACTTC. Translating it yields CASSLGGGSSYNEQYF.

This clonotype showed up just a few times. This chain uses TRBV12-5 with TRBJ1-2; weak D call: TRBD1 (5 bases). This CDR3 region has 13 residues. Per the germline V gene, CDR1 is LGHNT and CDR2 is FRNRAP. The ends were cut back, 2 bases at V and 8 bases at J, with 12 bases in the middle. The DNA for the CDR3 is TGTGCTAGTGGTTTGCAGTCCAGGGACGGCTACACCTTC. It specifies CASGLQSRDGYTF.

This clonotype has just a few counts. The rearrangement uses TRBV20-1 and TRBJ2-3; possibly TRBD2 for D (6 bases). Trimming shortened V by 4 bases and J by 3 bases, and 17 bases separated the two germline ends. Germline V gives CDR1 DFQATT, CDR2 SNEGSKA (reference sequence). The CDR3 consists of 15 residues. CDR3 sequence: CSANGGWGDTDTQYF. The CDR3 DNA is TGCAGTGCTAATGGAGGATGGGGGGATACAGATACGCAGTATTTT.

This sequence joins TRBV6-2 or TRBV6-3 and TRBJ2-6; D unresolved. Germline CDR1 MNHEY, CDR2 SVGEGT. The CDR3 extends over 14 amino acids. Trimming stripped 8 bases from V and 0 bases from J, with 8 bases between. The CDR3 loop is CASAVPSGANVLTF. DNA of the CDR3: TGTGCCAGCGCGGTGCCCTCTGGGGCCAACGTCCTGACTTTC.

This clonotype was counted between two and nine times. The chain has TRBV11-2 and TRBJ2-1, with 10 bases matching TRBD1. V was clipped by 1 base and J by 8 bases; unmatched bases: 23. The CDR3 is made up of 21 amino acids. Looked up from germline, CDR1 is SGHAT and CDR2 is FQNNGV. CDR3 coding DNA: TGTGCCAGCAGCTTAGGTATGGGACAGGGGATCGGGCCCAGCAATCGAGATGAGCAGTTCTTC. Protein: CASSLGMGQGIGPSNRDEQFF.

The V call is TRBV9, the J call TRBJ1-2; D gene uncertain. CDR3 length: 14 residues. Germline V CDR1 and CDR2: SGDLS, YYNGEE. V was clipped by 6 bases and J by 4 bases, with 16 bases between them. The CDR3: CASNDDNGPYGYTF. The CDR3 DNA follows: TGTGCCAGCAACGATGACAATGGACCCTATGGCTACACCTTC.